Each of the 18 T cell receptor beta chains below was sequenced from the same sample in a study of T-cell reconstitution after alpha-beta-depleted transplantation in children. For TCRbeta, the library was prepared with unique molecular identifiers. TCRdb fed the PCR reads into MiXCR, producing one record per CDR3 protein. This sample has 490,000 or so distinct CDR3 sequences, with around 12% found just once. Here the sequenced sample was PBMCs from the stem cell graft donor, taken from the stem cell graft. The receptor set was obtained from a human donor who donated a stem cell graft to a child with combined immunodeficiency.

This clonotype occurred a few times. The genes are TRBV20-1 and TRBJ2-3; the D is unclear. The CDR3 has 12 amino acids. Germline V gives CDR1 DFQATT, CDR2 SNEGSKA (reference sequence). Trimming took 3 bases from V and 1 from J, leaving 5 bases between them. The CDR3 spells CSASPGTDTQYF. CDR3 in DNA: TGCAGTGCTAGTCCGGGCACAGATACGCAGTATTTT.

This clonotype was seen more than once but under ten times. The rearrangement links TRBV28 to TRBJ1-2; possible D gene TRBD1, 6 bases. Germline lookup yields CDR1 MDHEN and CDR2 SYDVKM. The CDR3 is 15 amino acids. Trimming shortened V by 7 bases and J by 4 bases, and 19 bases separated the two germline ends. CDR3 protein: CASTPGGPLGYGYTF. The CDR3 coding sequence is TGTGCCAGCACCCCGGGGGGCCCTTTGGGCTATGGCTACACCTTC.

This clonotype was detected only a few times. The chain links TRBV30 to TRBJ2-7; 10 bases fit TRBD1. V was pared by 5 bases and J by 5 bases, with 6 bases of the junction left unmatched. Per the germline V gene, CDR1 is GTSNPN and CDR2 is SVGIG (reference sequence). The CDR3 runs to 13 residues. CDR3 in amino acids: CAWRTGGYHEQYF. The CDR3 nucleotides read TGTGCCTGGCGGACAGGGGGGTATCACGAGCAGTACTTC. Full variable domain (remainder filled in from reference TRBV30 and TRBJ2-7): SQTIHQWPATLVQPVGSPLSLECTVEGTSNPNLYWYRQAAGRGLQLLFYSVGIGQISSEVPQNLSASRPQDRQFILSSKKLLLSDSGFYLCAWRTGGYHEQYFGPGTRLTVT.

V usage is TRBV29-1 and J usage is TRBJ2-1, with D perhaps TRBD1 or TRBD2 (5 bases each). Germline-derived CDR1 and CDR2 are SQVTM and ANQGSEA. V was pared by 2 bases and J by 9 bases, with 20 bases between. This CDR3 spans 15 amino acids. CDR3 bases: TGCAGCGTTGAACCCGGGACCAGTAGAATCAGTGAGCAGTTCTTC. Amino acids: CSVEPGTSRISEQFF.

The CDR3 coding sequence is TGCAGTGCTAGACTGGGCGGGTACGGCTACACCTTC. This codes for CSARLGGYGYTF. The chain employs TRBV20-1 and TRBJ1-2, with D hard to call. Trimming pared 2 bases from V and 8 bases from J, leaving 12 bases between. CDR1 is DFQATT, CDR2 SNEGSKA, per germline (reference sequence). The CDR3 loop spans 12 amino acids.

This clonotype was found many times. The chain carries TRBV12-3 or TRBV12-4 and TRBJ2-1; 13 bases agree with TRBD2. V gave up 4 bases and J gave up 2 bases; unmatched junction bases: 8. The CDR3 spans 18 residues. CDR3 amino acids: CASSSPGTSGIAYNEQFF. The DNA for the CDR3 is TGTGCCAGCAGTTCCCCCGGGACTAGCGGGATCGCCTACAATGAGCAGTTCTTC.

This clonotype appeared a few times. This chain uses TRBV12-3 or TRBV12-4 with TRBJ2-5; D is possibly TRBD2 (5 bases). V dropped 2 bases and J dropped 13 bases, with 14 bases sitting between them. CDR3 length equals 12 residues. The DNA of the CDR3 is TGTGCCAGCAGTTTATCCCGGACTCCGGCGTACTTC. Translation gives CASSLSRTPAYF.

V usage is TRBV10-3 and J usage is TRBJ2-3; maybe TRBD1 (6 bases). V lost 2 bases and J lost 2, with 11 bases in between. CDR1 is ENHRY, CDR2 SYGVKD, per germline. There are 15 residues in the CDR3. CDR3 sequence (DNA): TGTGCCATCAGTGAGGAGACAGGATTCACAGATACGCAGTATTTT. This encodes CAISEETGFTDTQYF.

This clonotype was found a few times. V usage is TRBV5-1 and J usage is TRBJ2-5; TRBD2 might be the D (6 bases). The CDR3 has 13 amino acids. V lost 3 bases to trimming and J lost 5 bases, with 11 bases between them. CDR1 is SGHRS, CDR2 YFSETQ, per germline. The CDR3 bases are TGCGCCAGCAGCTACACTAGCATCGAGACCCAGTACTTC. This sequence encodes CASSYTSIETQYF.

This clonotype has a handful of counts. Compared with germline, one end of the junction differs, possibly owing to a read error. The chain is built from TRBV12-3 or TRBV12-4 and TRBJ2-3; no firm D call. This CDR3 is built from 14 residues. CDR3 sequence reads: CASSFRADTDTQYF. The CDR3 DNA sequence: TGTGCCAGCAGTTTTCGGGCCGACACAGATACGCAGTACTTT.

This clonotype was found many times. The CDR3 sequence is CASGRDSGDTQYF. As DNA, the CDR3 is TGTGCCAGCGGCCGGGACTCCGGTGATACGCAGTATTTT. V gene TRBV2 combines with J gene TRBJ2-3; a possible D gene is TRBD2 (6 bases). Between the trimmed V and J ends, which lost 8 bases and 6 bases, there was a span of 15 bases. The CDR3 extends over 13 amino acids. In germline, CDR1 is SNHLY, CDR2 FYNNEI.

The gene calls are TRBV20-1 and TRBJ1-2; 10 bases are shared with TRBD1. The CDR3 length is 14 residues. The germline V gene encodes CDR1 DFQATT and CDR2 SNEGSKA (reference sequence). Germline trimming cut 5 bases from V and 7 bases from J; bases unmatched to any gene: 10. CDR3 protein: CSARDRGGLRGYTF. DNA for the CDR3: TGCAGTGCTCGGGACAGGGGAGGCCTTCGTGGCTACACCTTC.

In its sample, this clonotype was seen many times. V is TRBV6-2 or TRBV6-3 and J is TRBJ2-4; D ambiguous. The CDR3 sequence is 19 residues long. Between the trimmed V and J ends, which lost 0 bases and 8 bases, there was a span of 26 bases. Germline V gene data show CDR1 as MNHEY and CDR2 as SVGEGT. The CDR3 coding sequence is TGTGCCAGCAGTTACTCGAATGAGGTTGGAGCGACGTTCGAACACATTCAGTACTTC. Residues: CASSYSNEVGATFEHIQYF.

This clonotype has a handful of counts. The J gene is TRBJ2-6, the V gene TRBV6-2 or TRBV6-3, with no clear D. V lost 0 bases and J lost 0, with 18 bases in between. Germline-derived CDR1 and CDR2 are MNHEY and SVGEGT. The CDR3 spans 20 residues. In DNA, the CDR3 is TGTGCCAGCAGTTACTCGATCCGGGCAGACGCGAACTCTGGGGCCAACGTCCTGACTTTC. The encoded protein is CASSYSIRADANSGANVLTF.

This clonotype turned up a few times. The J gene is TRBJ2-7, the V gene TRBV2; 10 bases fit TRBD2. From germline, CDR1 is SNHLY and CDR2 FYNNEI. With 9 bases clipped from V and 2 bases from J, the junction kept 4 bases outside the gene matches. This CDR3 contains 13 residues. The CDR3 nucleotides are TGTGCCAGAGGAGCGGGGGGGACCTACGAGCAGTACTTC. This codes for CARGAGGTYEQYF.

This chain joins TRBV28 and TRBJ2-7; D may correspond to TRBD1 or TRBD2 (6 bases each). CDR3 length: 14 residues. Germline assignment: CDR1 MDHEN and CDR2 SYDVKM. V dropped 5 bases and J dropped 4 bases, with 15 bases sitting between them. CDR3 sequence (DNA): TGTGCCAGCAGTCTTTGGGGGGCTTCTTACGAGCAGTACTTC. Protein sequence: CASSLWGASYEQYF.

The rearrangement joins TRBV20-1 to TRBJ2-3; 11 nucleotides match TRBD2. J was trimmed by 4 bases and V by 3 bases; bases with no gene match: 12. The CDR3 is 17 amino acids. Germline-derived CDR1 and CDR2 are DFQATT and SNEGSKA (reference sequence). The CDR3 DNA sequence: TGCAGTGCTAGGAAGGCTAGCGGGAGGTTGTCCCCAGATACGCAGTATTTT. It codes for CSARKASGRLSPDTQYF.

V and J are TRBV2 and TRBJ2-7, with a possible D match to TRBD2 (7 bases). Germline V CDR1 and CDR2: SNHLY, FYNNEI. CDR3 length: 14 residues. The ends were cut back, 3 bases at V and 1 base at J, with 10 bases in the middle. The CDR3 bases are TGTGCCAGCAGTGAGGGGGGGCAGTCCTACGAGCAGTACTTC. This gives the protein CASSEGGQSYEQYF.